These 13 T cell receptor beta chains came from one sample sequenced in a study of siplizumab effects on memory and regulatory T cells. TCRdb keeps only in-frame clones here, not all; method: immunoSEQ multiplex PCR. Of 100,000 or so clones listed, approximately 91% are singletons. The sequenced sample consisted of CD4+ T cells sorted from blood. These receptors were obtained from a human donor in good health. Some clones in this sample may be carry-over from other donors' samples.

The chain has TRBV27 and TRBJ2-1; perhaps TRBD2 as D (6 bases). CDR3 length equals 14 residues. Germline loops: CDR1 MNHEY, CDR2 SMNVEV (reference sequence). Trimming took off 2 bases at V and 10 bases at J, with 15 bases between the two ends. The CDR3 region is CASSLELADTEQFF. In DNA form, the CDR3 reads TGTGCCAGCAGTTTAGAACTAGCAGACACGGAGCAGTTCTTC.

The J gene is TRBJ2-7, the V gene TRBV9, with D hard to call. Germline V gene lookup returns CDR1 SGDLS and CDR2 YYNGEE. V dropped 0 bases and J dropped 1 base, with 8 bases sitting between them. This CDR3 has 14 residues. This CDR3 reads CASSVASRSYEQYF. The CDR3 DNA is TGTGCCAGCAGCGTAGCTTCTCGGTCCTACGAGCAGTACTTC.

The chain links TRBV5-6 to TRBJ2-7; tentative D call: TRBD1 (7 bases). CDR1 and CDR2 (germline): SGHDT, YYEEEE. Trimming removed 7 bases at V and 5 bases at J, with 13 bases between. The CDR3 runs 12 residues. In nucleotides, the CDR3 is TGTGCCAGCCGGCGGGACAGCCACGAGCAGTACTTC. This translates into CASRRDSHEQYF.

CDR3 loop: CASRRLAGVQETQYF. The CDR3 DNA is TGTGCCAGCAGAAGACTAGCGGGGGTCCAAGAGACCCAGTACTTC. The chain joins TRBV5-4 to TRBJ2-5, with TRBD2 matching over 12 bases. Germline loops: CDR1 SGHNT, CDR2 YYREEE (reference sequence). The trim removed 5 bases at V and 1 base at J, leaving 3 bases unmatched. There are 15 residues in the CDR3.

The rearrangement joins TRBV7-8 to TRBJ2-7, with 9 bases that match TRBD2. Germline values: CDR1 SGHVS, CDR2 FQNEAQ. Trimming cost V 2 bases and J 1 base; bases outside gene matches: 9. This CDR3 spans 17 amino acids. CDR3 sequence: CASSLKLWLAGSYEQYF. The DNA for the CDR3 is TGTGCCAGCAGCTTAAAATTGTGGCTAGCGGGATCCTACGAGCAGTACTTC.

The chain is built from TRBV5-1 and TRBJ2-3; 9 positions agree with TRBD2. The V gene's germline CDR1 is SGHRS and CDR2 YFSETQ. V trimming: 3 bases; J trimming: 0 bases; junction bases outside the gene matches: 5. The CDR3 extends over 16 amino acids. The DNA for the CDR3 is TGCGCCAGCAGCTCGGCGACTAGCGGCAGCACAGATACGCAGTATTTT. Protein product: CASSSATSGSTDTQYF.

V and J are TRBV5-4 and TRBJ1-5; D might be TRBD1 (6 bases). This CDR3 is 14 amino acids long. Trimming stripped 0 bases from V and 6 bases from J, with 10 bases between. Germline values: CDR1 SGHNT, CDR2 YYREEE (reference sequence). The CDR3 sequence: CASSLDRAAQPQHF. In nucleotides, the CDR3 is TGTGCCAGCAGCTTGGACAGGGCCGCTCAGCCCCAGCATTTT.

The genes are TRBV6-5 and TRBJ1-2; possibly TRBD1 for D (5 bases). Germline V gives CDR1 MNHEY, CDR2 SVGAGI. This CDR3 comprises 11 residues. V shed 6 bases and J shed 6 bases, with 8 bases lying between them. The CDR3 sequence: CASSQGHGYTF. The CDR3 coding sequence is TGTGCCAGCAGCCAGGGACATGGCTACACCTTC.

The V gene is TRBV11-3, the J gene TRBJ2-1, with 14 bases matching TRBD2. This CDR3 spans 17 amino acids. The V gene's germline CDR1 is SGHNT and CDR2 YENEEA. The V gene end was trimmed by 5 bases and the J gene end by 0 bases; junction bases not matched to a gene: 3. The CDR3 sequence: CASSPTSGGGSYNEQFF. CDR3 DNA: TGTGCCAGCAGCCCGACTAGCGGGGGGGGCTCCTACAATGAGCAGTTCTTC.

V gene TRBV28 combines with J gene TRBJ2-4, with TRBD2 identical over 7 bases. The CDR3 is made up of 15 amino acids. CDR1 and CDR2 (germline): MDHEN, SYDVKM. Unmatched junction bases numbered 6, after V lost 7 bases and J lost 0 bases. The CDR3 DNA follows: TGTGCCAGCACTCTGGGGGGGGTAGCCAAAAACATTCAGTACTTC. This sequence encodes CASTLGGVAKNIQYF.

The V gene is TRBV7-9, the J gene TRBJ2-7, with TRBD2 matching over 7 bases. V was clipped by 4 bases and J by 7 bases; unmatched bases: 7. The CDR3 totals 13 residues. Germline V gene sequence: CDR1 SEHNR, CDR2 FQNEAQ (reference sequence). CDR3 nucleotides: TGTGCCAGCAGCTCCTGGCGGGGGAATGAGCAGTACTTC. It encodes CASSSWRGNEQYF.

V and J are TRBV19 and TRBJ2-1, with TRBD2 as a possible D gene (5 bases). This CDR3 has 16 amino acids. Germline values: CDR1 LNHDA, CDR2 SQIVND (reference sequence). V shed 5 bases and J shed 2 bases, with 16 bases lying between them. The CDR3 region is CASSGGEKRTYNEQFF. The CDR3 nucleotides read TGTGCCAGTAGTGGAGGAGAGAAGAGGACCTACAATGAGCAGTTCTTC.

The V call is TRBV18, the J call TRBJ1-5; D is unresolved. CDR1 and CDR2 from the germline V gene are KGHSH and LQKENI. The ends were cut back, 4 bases at V and 4 bases at J, with 5 bases in the middle. The CDR3 runs to 12 residues. The chain's CDR3 is CASSLLNQPQHF. The CDR3 nucleotides read TGTGCCAGCTCACTACTAAATCAGCCCCAGCATTTT.